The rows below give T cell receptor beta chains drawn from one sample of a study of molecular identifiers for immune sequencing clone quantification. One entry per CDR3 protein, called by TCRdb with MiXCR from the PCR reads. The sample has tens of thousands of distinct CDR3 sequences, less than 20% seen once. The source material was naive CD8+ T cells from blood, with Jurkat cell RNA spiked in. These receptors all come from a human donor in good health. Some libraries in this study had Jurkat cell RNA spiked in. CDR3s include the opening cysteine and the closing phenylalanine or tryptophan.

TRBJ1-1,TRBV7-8,CASSLETFTEAFF
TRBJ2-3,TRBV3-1,CASSQEDTQYF
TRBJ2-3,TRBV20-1,CSASGLMTSGSADTQYF
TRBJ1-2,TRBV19,CASNRSYGYTF
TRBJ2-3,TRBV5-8,CASPGLGAADTQYF
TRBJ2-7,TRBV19,CASSIAGGVEQYF
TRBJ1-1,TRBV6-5,CASSYLADSEAFF
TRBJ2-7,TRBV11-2,CASSFPPGTGKTYEQYF
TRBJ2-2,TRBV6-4,CASSDSHDSFSGELFF
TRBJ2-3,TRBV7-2,CASSLRATRPDTQYF
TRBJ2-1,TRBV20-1,CSAHLDNEQFF
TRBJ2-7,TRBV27,CASSSSSRLEQYF
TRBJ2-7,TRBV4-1,CASSPEGKSGYEQYF
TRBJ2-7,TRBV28,CASSIAGGDEQYF
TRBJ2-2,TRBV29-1,CSVEGNTGELFF
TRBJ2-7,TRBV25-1,CASSELGFDRSYEQYF
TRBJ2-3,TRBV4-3,CASSQDRISTDTQYF
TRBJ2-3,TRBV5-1,CASSSSSTDTQYF
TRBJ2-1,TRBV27,CASSLAGAPYNEQFF
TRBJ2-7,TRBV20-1,CSAIGWGNEQYF
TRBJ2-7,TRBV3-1,CASSERSGQGEYEQYF
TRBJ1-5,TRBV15,CATSRDSHINQPQHF
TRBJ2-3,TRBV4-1,CASSQEGRSTDTQYF
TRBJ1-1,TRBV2,CARTWTGKNLDTEAFF
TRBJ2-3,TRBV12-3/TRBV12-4,CASSFSGGTHADTQYF
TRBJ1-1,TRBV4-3,CASSQGTGRYTEAFF